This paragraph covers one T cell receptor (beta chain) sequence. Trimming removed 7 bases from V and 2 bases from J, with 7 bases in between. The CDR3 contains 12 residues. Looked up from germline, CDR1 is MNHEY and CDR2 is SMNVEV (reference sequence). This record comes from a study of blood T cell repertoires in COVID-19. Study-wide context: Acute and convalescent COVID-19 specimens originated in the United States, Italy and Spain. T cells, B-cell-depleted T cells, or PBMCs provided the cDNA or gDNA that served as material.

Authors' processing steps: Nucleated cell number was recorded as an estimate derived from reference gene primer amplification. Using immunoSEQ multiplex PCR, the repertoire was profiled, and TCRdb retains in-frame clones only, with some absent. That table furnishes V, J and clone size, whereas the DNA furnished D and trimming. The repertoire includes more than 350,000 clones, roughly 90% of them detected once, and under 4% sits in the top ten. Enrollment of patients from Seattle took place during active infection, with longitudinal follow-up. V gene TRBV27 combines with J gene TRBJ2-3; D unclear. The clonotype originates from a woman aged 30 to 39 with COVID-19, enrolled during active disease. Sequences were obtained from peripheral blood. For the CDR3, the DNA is TGTGCCAGCATCCTTTCCACAGATACGCAGTATTTT. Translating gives CASILSTDTQYF.